In this sample, the clone carrying this T cell receptor (beta chain) turned up many times. These data are taken from a study of blood T cell repertoires in COVID-19. Source study methods: Reference gene primers were amplified, and this amplification served to estimate nucleated cell counts. Method: immunoSEQ multiplex PCR; TCRdb's copy keeps in-frame clones and lacks some. V and J calls and clone size are as listed in that table; D and trimming were resolved from the DNA. The data contain 85,000 or so clones, around 86% of them seen just once; the ten biggest clones take up approximately 44%. This receptor was identified in a man of 80 years or more with acute or convalescent COVID-19. The sequenced sample was peripheral blood.

CDR3 DNA sequence: TGTGCCAGCAGCTTATCCCAGTCTTCACCCCTCCACTTT. It encodes CASSLSQSSPLHF. This chain links TRBV7-6 with TRBJ1-6; D remains unclear. Looked up from germline, CDR1 is SGHVS and CDR2 is FNYEAQ. V was clipped by 2 bases and J by 9 bases, with 8 bases between them. The CDR3 is made up of 13 amino acids.